This T cell receptor (delta chain) emerged from a study of delta chain sequences of gamma delta T cells (TCRdb year 2017). On this clone itself: Its antigen is not yet known. No qualities accompany the bases; no much larger clone lies one base away.

The library was built by means of PCR. Instrument on record: Illumina MiSeq. With CATT, TCRdb called clones again from the public reads; duplicate DNA rows were later joined. For this sample there are about 3,400 delta-chain clones; around 67% appear just once. In total, the top ten clones hold under 60% of the sample. Measured from the cysteine to the phenylalanine, the CDR3 is 15 residues long. The entry retains the CDR3 DNA only, 45 bases that are in frame from base 1. The CDR1 and CDR2 encoded by the germline V gene are GEAIGNYY and EKD. V was cut back by 4 bases and J by 13 bases, leaving a gap of 24 bases between them.

Recombination linked TRDV2 to TRDJ2, with TRDD3 perhaps the D gene, on 5 matching bases. The receptor was isolated from a human donor with breast cancer. The source material was a tumor sample. At the DNA level, the sequence is TGTGCCTGTGAAGTCCTTTGGATATGGTGTACTAGACTCTTCTTT. It translates as CACEVLWIWCTRLFF.